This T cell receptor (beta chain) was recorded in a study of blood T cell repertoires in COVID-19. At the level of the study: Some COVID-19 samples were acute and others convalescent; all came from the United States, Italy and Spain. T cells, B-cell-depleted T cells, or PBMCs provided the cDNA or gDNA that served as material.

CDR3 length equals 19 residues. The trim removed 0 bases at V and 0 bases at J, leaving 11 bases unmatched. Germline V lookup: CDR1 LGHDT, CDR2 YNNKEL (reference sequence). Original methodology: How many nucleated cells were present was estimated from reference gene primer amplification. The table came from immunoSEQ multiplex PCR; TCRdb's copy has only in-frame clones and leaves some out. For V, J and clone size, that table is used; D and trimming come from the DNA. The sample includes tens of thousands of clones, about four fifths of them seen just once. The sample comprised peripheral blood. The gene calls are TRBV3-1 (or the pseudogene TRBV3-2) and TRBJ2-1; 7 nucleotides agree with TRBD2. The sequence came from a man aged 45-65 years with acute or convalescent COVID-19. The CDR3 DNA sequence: TGTGCCAGCAGCCAAGAACGGCTAGCGGATAGGAGCTCCTACAATGAGCAGTTCTTC. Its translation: CASSQERLADRSSYNEQFF.